Listed here are 32 T cell receptor beta chains from one sample, sequenced in a study of regulatory T cells in long-lasting Graves disease. Time point defined: persistent/refractory GD, antithyroid drugs over 5 years with positive TRAb. Construction of the TCR library relied on RNA isolated from PBMCs. Arm-PCR with iRepertoire HTBI primers amplified the CDR3 regions for these TCR beta libraries. TCRdb recomputed calls from the multiplex PCR reads with MiXCR, one row per CDR3 protein. Among around 460,000 distinct CDR3 sequences listed, 20% to 25% were seen once. The sample in question was peripheral blood mononuclear cells (PBMCs), obtained when the disease was refractory, from a patient treated with antithyroid drugs. The receptors were gathered from a female donor with Graves disease.

This clonotype came up many times. Sequence at one end of the junction differs from germline and may be a read error. The chain has TRBV11-2 and TRBJ1-2; 7 bases match TRBD1. The CDR3 loop spans 13 amino acids. Germline-derived CDR1 and CDR2 are SGHAT and FQNNGV. The CDR3, as DNA: TGTGCCAGCAGCCCCATCCTACACAGGGGCTTCAGCTTC. It is translated as CASSPILHRGFSF.

This clonotype was recorded at least ten times. The gene calls are TRBV6-1 and TRBJ1-1, with a tentative D call TRBD1 (6 bases). CDR3 size: 13 residues. Germline CDR1 MNHNS, CDR2 SASEGT. Trimming cost V 8 bases and J 0 bases, with 10 bases left between them. CDR3 region: CASGQSMNTEAFF. CDR3 bases: TGTGCCAGCGGACAGAGCATGAACACTGAAGCTTTCTTT.

This clonotype was counted only a few times. The chain employs TRBV7-3 and TRBJ1-6; D gene ambiguous. Germline CDR1 reads SGHTA; CDR2 reads FQGTGA. The V gene lost 0 bases and the J gene lost 7 bases, with 10 bases spanning the gap. CDR3 length: 15 residues. CDR3 DNA sequence: TGTGCCAGCAGCTTAACCCCGCAGGTCAATTCACCCCTCCACTTT. This encodes CASSLTPQVNSPLHF.

This chain uses TRBV7-9 with TRBJ1-1, with TRBD1 matching 9 bases. From germline, CDR1 is SEHNR and CDR2 FQNEAQ (reference sequence). The CDR3 covers 17 residues. Trimming at V came to 2 bases and at J to 6 bases, leaving 13 bases not matched to a gene. The CDR3 protein is CASSLRGTGTGKAEAFF. The CDR3 DNA is TGTGCCAGCAGCTTAAGGGGAACCGGGACAGGGAAAGCTGAAGCTTTCTTT.

The genes are TRBV11-2 and TRBJ2-6; D possibly corresponds to TRBD1 (5 bases). V was cut by 3 bases and J by 4 bases, with 22 bases left in between. CDR3 size: 19 residues. The germline CDR1 and CDR2 sequences are SGHAT and FQNNGV. For the CDR3, the DNA is TGTGCCAGCAGCTTGTTTAGTTCCAGGGCGGACCCCGGGGCCAACGTCCTGACTTTC. The encoded protein is CASSLFSSRADPGANVLTF.

The V and J genes are TRBV10-3 and TRBJ1-6, with D possibly matching TRBD1 (5 bases). Germline CDR1 ENHRY, CDR2 SYGVKD. The CDR3 is 14 amino acids. V was pared by 5 bases and J by 7 bases, with 12 bases between. The CDR3 bases are TGTGCCATCAGTTGGGACGGCCAAAATTCACCCCTCCACTTT. The encoded protein is CAISWDGQNSPLHF.

This clonotype was seen just once. This sequence joins TRBV12-3 or TRBV12-4 and TRBJ2-3; D gene uncertain. V lost 3 bases and J 2 bases, leaving 9 bases between the germline ends. This CDR3 region has 14 residues. The CDR3 is CASSLGQLTDTQYF. CDR3 DNA sequence: TGTGCCAGCAGTTTGGGCCAGCTCACAGATACGCAGTATTTT.

This clonotype was picked up many times. The chain joins TRBV6-2 or TRBV6-3 to TRBJ1-6, with TRBD1 matching over 7 bases. The CDR3 has 15 amino acids. CDR1 is MNHEY and CDR2 is SVGEGT in the germline V gene. V trimming: 5 bases; J trimming: 4 bases; junction bases outside the gene matches: 5. As DNA, the CDR3 is TGTGCCAGCAGTACGAGGACAGGATATAATTCACCCCTCCACTTT. Its translation is CASSTRTGYNSPLHF.

This clonotype was counted at least ten times. V is TRBV6-1 and J is TRBJ2-7; tentative D call: TRBD2 (5 bases). Trimming removed 6 bases at V and 3 bases at J, with 15 bases between. Germline CDR1 is MNHNS and CDR2 is SASEGT. This CDR3 comprises 14 residues. CDR3 DNA: TGTGCCAGCAGACTAGACGACGGAGACTACGAGCAGTACTTC. It encodes CASRLDDGDYEQYF.

Many counts were recorded for this clonotype. The gene calls are TRBV7-2 and TRBJ1-2; TRBD1 aligns across 8 bases. From germline, CDR1 is SGHTA and CDR2 FQGNSA. This CDR3 comprises 15 residues. V gave up 5 bases and J gave up 2 bases; unmatched junction bases: 7. The CDR3 DNA follows: TGTGCCAGCAGCGACAGGGGTTTCGCCAACTATGGCTACACCTTC. It is translated as CASSDRGFANYGYTF.

In its sample, this clonotype was seen many times. The chain uses TRBV19 and TRBJ2-5, with 10 positions matching TRBD2. Germline V gene lookup returns CDR1 LNHDA and CDR2 SQIVND (reference sequence). The V segment lost 9 bases and the J segment 4 bases; nucleotides outside the gene matches: 11. The CDR3 runs to 15 residues. As DNA, the CDR3 is TGTGCCAGCAGTGGCCTAGCGGGGGTGGGAGAGACCCAGTACTTC. This translates into CASSGLAGVGETQYF.

The V gene is TRBV14, the J gene TRBJ2-2; D unclear. Per the germline V gene, CDR1 is SGHDN and CDR2 is FVKESK. The V end lost 4 bases, the J end lost 5 bases, and 8 bases lay between the germline ends. The CDR3 loop spans 13 amino acids. The CDR3 loop reads CASSRGDTGELFF. The CDR3 bases are TGTGCCAGCAGCCGAGGTGATACCGGGGAGCTGTTTTTT. Combining the CDR3 with reference TRBV14 and TRBJ2-2 gives the whole variable domain EAGVTQFPSHSVIEKGQTVTLRCDPISGHDNLYWYRRVMGKEIKFLLHFVKESKQDESGMPNNRFLAERTGGTYSTLKVQPAELEDSGVYFCASSRGDTGELFFGEGSRLTVL.

The V gene is TRBV20-1, the J gene TRBJ2-7; TRBD1 aligns across 10 bases. Germline V gene data show CDR1 as DFQATT and CDR2 as SNEGSKA (reference sequence). The CDR3 extends over 16 amino acids. V shed 1 base and J 5 bases; nucleotides not matched to a gene: 11. The CDR3 spells CSARVSPGQGRHEQYF. The CDR3 nucleotides read TGCAGTGCTAGAGTATCACCGGGACAGGGGCGGCACGAGCAGTACTTC.

This clonotype was picked up a small number of times. J is TRBJ1-2 and V is TRBV5-6; 9 bases are shared with TRBD1. Trimming cost V 7 bases and J 6 bases; bases outside gene matches: 7. Germline V lookup: CDR1 SGHDT, CDR2 YYEEEE. This CDR3 is built from 13 residues. The CDR3 DNA sequence: TGTGCCAGCGGAATACAGGGGGCGGATGGCTACACCTTC. Translation: CASGIQGADGYTF.

This clonotype was counted many times. V gene TRBV20-1 combines with J gene TRBJ1-1; possible D gene TRBD1, 5 bases. Trimming stripped 5 bases from V and 3 bases from J, with 13 bases between. The CDR3 consists of 13 residues. The germline V gene has CDR1 DFQATT and CDR2 SNEGSKA (reference sequence). CDR3 nucleotide sequence: TGCAGTGCTCCCAGGGAACTTTACACTGAAGCTTTCTTT. Translating gives CSAPRELYTEAFF.

As DNA, the CDR3 is TGTGCCAGCAGTCCCCTCGTCGGGGAGGAAAATTCACCCCTCCACTTT. Protein product: CASSPLVGEENSPLHF. The rearrangement links TRBV6-2 or TRBV6-3 to TRBJ1-6; D is unresolved. There are 16 residues in the CDR3. Germline V gene data show CDR1 as MNHEY and CDR2 as SVGEGT. V was shortened by 5 bases and J by 7 bases, with 18 bases between the two germline ends.

There are a few counts of this clonotype. The rearrangement joins TRBV29-1 to TRBJ1-1; TRBD1 might be the D (6 bases). V lost 7 bases, J lost 1 base, and 10 bases lay in between. Germline-derived CDR1 and CDR2 are SQVTM and ANQGSEA. The CDR3 loop spans 12 amino acids. Here the CDR3 reads CSDGGGNTEAFF. CDR3 bases: TGCAGCGACGGAGGGGGGAACACTGAAGCTTTCTTT.

There are many counts of this clonotype. This chain links TRBV7-8 with TRBJ2-5, with D perhaps TRBD2 (6 bases). V shed 5 bases and J shed 3 bases, with 16 bases lying between them. In germline, CDR1 is SGHVS, CDR2 FQNEAQ. The CDR3 spans 15 residues. The CDR3, as DNA: TGTGCCAGCAGCCTAGACCCCCAGCGGGAAGAGACCCAGTACTTC. Its protein is CASSLDPQREETQYF.

This clonotype was counted between two and nine times. The chain uses TRBV4-2 and TRBJ2-5, with 7 bases that match TRBD1. Germline V gene data show CDR1 as LGHNA and CDR2 as YNFKEQ. The CDR3 is 15 residues long. With V trimmed by 6 bases and J by 2 bases, 9 bases remained unmatched. The CDR3 DNA sequence: TGTGCCAGCAGGAGTAGACAGGGTCCTCAAGAGACCCAGTACTTC. This encodes CASRSRQGPQETQYF.

V and J are TRBV28 and TRBJ2-1; the match to TRBD2 covers 9 bases. The CDR3 length is 14 residues. The V gene end was trimmed by 3 bases and the J gene end by 9 bases; junction bases not matched to a gene: 6. Germline V gives CDR1 MDHEN, CDR2 SYDVKM. For the CDR3, the DNA is TGTGCCAGCAGTTTGGGAATAGCGGGAGTTGAGCAGTTCTTC. Its translation is CASSLGIAGVEQFF.

This clonotype has ten or more counts. This rearrangement joins TRBV6-1 to TRBJ1-1; D is undetermined. The V and J ends lost 6 bases and 4 bases respectively, with 18 bases between them. In germline, CDR1 is MNHNS, CDR2 SASEGT. The CDR3 sequence is 15 residues long. The CDR3 DNA sequence: TGTGCCAGCAGCGGAATAGGGAAAGTGGGCACTGAAGCTTTCTTT. Residues: CASSGIGKVGTEAFF.

The chain carries TRBV20-1 and TRBJ2-7, with 8 bases matching TRBD2. This CDR3 contains 12 residues. Germline CDR1 and CDR2: DFQATT and SNEGSKA (reference sequence). In DNA form, the CDR3 reads TGCAGCTCCGCGGGGGGCCCCTACGAGCAGTACTTC. Its translation: CSSAGGPYEQYF.

The chain employs TRBV29-1 and TRBJ2-7; D gene unclear. Germline V gene data show CDR1 as SQVTM and CDR2 as ANQGSEA. Trimming stripped 5 bases from V and 5 bases from J, with 16 bases between. This CDR3 region has 13 residues. The CDR3 bases are TGCAGCGTTCTGAGGAGTCCGATTGACGAGCAGTACTTC. It encodes CSVLRSPIDEQYF.

In the case of this clonotype: This may be a read error, as it is one base from a much larger clone. The rearrangement joins TRBV28 to TRBJ2-7; possibly TRBD1 for D (5 bases). CDR3 length equals 12 residues. CDR1 and CDR2 (germline): MDHEN, SYDVKM. The CDR3 DNA is TGTACCAGCAGCTACAGGAGCTGGGAGCAGTACTTC. Translation: CTSSYRSWEQYF.

This clonotype was detected many times. This chain connects TRBV2 to TRBJ2-1; unclear D gene. The CDR3 has 14 amino acids. With 8 bases removed from V and 1 base from J, the gap between germline ends came to 12 bases. Germline CDR1 is SNHLY and CDR2 is FYNNEI. The CDR3 spells CASAPSRSYNEQFF. The CDR3 DNA reads TGTGCCAGCGCCCCCTCGAGGTCCTACAATGAGCAGTTCTTC.

The J gene is TRBJ2-6, the V gene TRBV7-9; D remains ambiguous. The CDR3 contains 15 residues. Germline CDR1 SEHNR, CDR2 FQNEAQ (reference sequence). The V and J ends lost 4 bases and 2 bases respectively, with 9 bases between them. The CDR3 DNA is TGTGCCAGCAGCTCCCGGTCCCCTGGGGCCAACGTCCTGACTTTC. It yields the protein CASSSRSPGANVLTF.

This clonotype occurred many times. The chain couples TRBV6-2 or TRBV6-3 to TRBJ2-7; 8 positions agree with TRBD1. Germline values: CDR1 MNHEY, CDR2 SVGEGT. The CDR3 covers 14 residues. V was pared by 2 bases and J by 6 bases, with 6 bases of the junction left unmatched. CDR3 region: CASSYSRGLFEQYF. The CDR3, as DNA: TGTGCCAGCAGTTACAGCAGGGGGCTTTTCGAGCAGTACTTC.

The chain is built from TRBV4-2 and TRBJ1-6; D is undetermined. CDR3 length: 18 amino acids. Looked up from germline, CDR1 is LGHNA and CDR2 is YNFKEQ. Trimming pared 0 bases from V and 7 bases from J, leaving 19 bases between. For the CDR3, the DNA is TGTGCCAGCAGCCAAGATCCGTCCATAGACGGGGAAAATTCACCCCTCCACTTT. Amino acid sequence: CASSQDPSIDGENSPLHF.

This sequence joins TRBV6-1 and TRBJ2-1; D is possibly TRBD1 (6 bases). V was pared by 5 bases and J by 9 bases, with 23 bases between. The CDR3 runs 16 residues. Germline V CDR1 and CDR2: MNHNS, SASEGT. The CDR3 loop reads CASSYRVTPPDCEQFF. For the CDR3, the DNA is TGTGCCAGCAGTTACAGGGTTACCCCTCCGGACTGTGAGCAGTTCTTC.

CDR3 in amino acids: CASIEREGFQETQYF. Here the CDR3 DNA reads TGTGCCAGCATCGAGCGGGAGGGTTTCCAAGAGACCCAGTACTTC. The V and J genes are TRBV6-1 and TRBJ2-5; 10 positions agree with TRBD2. The CDR3 contains 15 residues. Germline CDR1 is MNHNS and CDR2 is SASEGT. After removal of 7 bases from V and 1 base from J, the junction contained 6 bases not matched to a gene.

This chain links TRBV20-1 with TRBJ1-1; 7 positions agree with TRBD1. The ends lost 4 bases at V and 4 bases at J; junction bases unmatched: 6. Germline CDR1 DFQATT, CDR2 SNEGSKA (reference sequence). The CDR3 extends over 13 amino acids. CDR3 DNA: TGCAGTGCTACCCGGACAGGCGGCACTGAAGCTTTCTTT. It translates to CSATRTGGTEAFF.

In this sample, this clonotype turned up once. Mismatch with germline at one junction end may stem from a read error. The chain couples TRBV30 to TRBJ1-5, with 10 bases fitting TRBD1. Looked up from germline, CDR1 is GTSNPN and CDR2 is SVGIG (reference sequence). The length of the CDR3 is 13 residues. The CDR3 DNA reads as TGTACCTGGAGTGGGACAGGGGATCAGCCCCAGCATTTT. This translates into CTWSGTGDQPQHF.